The present entry profiles one TCR beta chain with its context. These data come from a study of T cell changes during pregnancy in multiple sclerosis. TCRdb's copy holds only in-frame clones and misses some; the assay was immunoSEQ multiplex PCR. There are tens of thousands of clones in the sample; 90% to 95% occur only once, and just under 0.6% lies in the top ten. The receptor was isolated from a female donor with multiple sclerosis, enrolled in a pregnancy study. Sequencing used CD4+ T cells from peripheral blood mononuclear cells, obtained in the second trimester of pregnancy.

The CDR3 DNA reads as TGTGCCAGCAGCGCCTTGGCGGGGGGGCGGGAGACCCAGTACTTC. This translates into CASSALAGGRETQYF. This rearrangement joins TRBV7-8 to TRBJ2-5, with 9 bases lining up with TRBD2. CDR3 length: 15 amino acids. CDR1 is SGHVS and CDR2 is FQNEAQ in the germline V gene. Trimming at V came to 5 bases and at J to 5 bases, leaving 9 bases not matched to a gene.